The T cell receptor beta chain under discussion was sequenced for a study of PD-1 blockade in classical Hodgkin lymphoma. Whole-study results and caveats: Still unresolved is the cause of the repertoire differences, which may be disease activity or prior therapy.

Time point specified: newly diagnosed, previously untreated cHL patient sample. The protocol was immunoSEQ multiplex PCR, while the TCRdb copy is restricted to in-frame clones and leaves out a portion. Among some 17,000 clones listed, around nine tenths were seen once. As concerns this clone: Its antigen is as yet unknown.

Germline-derived CDR1 and CDR2 are KGHSH and LQKENI. The V end was cut by 0 bases, the J end by 4 bases, with 8 bases between. The CDR3 spans 14 residues. The sequencing input was peripheral blood mononuclear cells (PBMCs). The chain has TRBV18 and TRBJ2-3, with D uncertain. The receptor was derived from a human donor with classical Hodgkin lymphoma. The CDR3 is CASSPPGIPDTQYF. The CDR3 DNA reads TGTGCCAGCTCACCACCGGGGATCCCAGATACGCAGTATTTT. Full variable domain (rest looked up from reference TRBV18 and TRBJ2-3): NAGVMQNPRHLVRRRGQEARLRCSPMKGHSHVYWYRQLPEEGLKFMVYLQKENIIDESGMPKERFSAEFPKEGPSILRIQQVVRGDSAAYFCASSPPGIPDTQYFGPGTRLTVL.